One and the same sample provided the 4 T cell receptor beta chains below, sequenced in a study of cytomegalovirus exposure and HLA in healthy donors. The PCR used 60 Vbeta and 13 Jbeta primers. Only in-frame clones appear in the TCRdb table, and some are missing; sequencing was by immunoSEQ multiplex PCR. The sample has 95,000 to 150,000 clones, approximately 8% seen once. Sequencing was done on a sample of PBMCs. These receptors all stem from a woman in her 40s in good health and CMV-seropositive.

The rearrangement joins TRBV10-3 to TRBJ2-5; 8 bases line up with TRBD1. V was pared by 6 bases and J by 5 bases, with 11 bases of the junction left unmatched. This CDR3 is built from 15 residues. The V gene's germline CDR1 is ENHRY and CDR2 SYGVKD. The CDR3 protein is CAIRARTGKGETQYF. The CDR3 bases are TGTGCCATCAGGGCGAGGACAGGGAAGGGGGAGACCCAGTACTTC.

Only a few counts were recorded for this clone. The CDR3 region is CASSESGQKNEKLFF. In DNA form, the CDR3 reads TGTGCCAGCAGTGAGTCGGGACAGAAAAATGAAAAACTGTTTTTT. This sequence joins TRBV6-4 and TRBJ1-4; 7 bases agree with TRBD1. The V gene end was trimmed by 3 bases and the J gene end by 5 bases; junction bases not matched to a gene: 6. The germline gives CDR1 MRHNA, CDR2 SNTAGT. CDR3 length equals 15 residues.

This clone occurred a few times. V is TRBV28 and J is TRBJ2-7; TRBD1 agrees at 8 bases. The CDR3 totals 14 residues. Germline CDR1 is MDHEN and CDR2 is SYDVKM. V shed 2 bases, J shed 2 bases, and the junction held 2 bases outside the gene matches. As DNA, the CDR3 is TGTGCCAGCAGTTTACCGGACAGGGCCTACGAGCAGTACTTC. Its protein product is CASSLPDRAYEQYF.

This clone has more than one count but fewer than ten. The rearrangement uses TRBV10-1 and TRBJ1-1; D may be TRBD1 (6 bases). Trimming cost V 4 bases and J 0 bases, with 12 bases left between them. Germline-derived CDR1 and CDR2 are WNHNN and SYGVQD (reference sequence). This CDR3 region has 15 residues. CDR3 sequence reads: CASSGSTGMNTEAFF. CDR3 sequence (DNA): TGCGCCAGCAGTGGTAGCACAGGGATGAACACTGAAGCTTTCTTT.